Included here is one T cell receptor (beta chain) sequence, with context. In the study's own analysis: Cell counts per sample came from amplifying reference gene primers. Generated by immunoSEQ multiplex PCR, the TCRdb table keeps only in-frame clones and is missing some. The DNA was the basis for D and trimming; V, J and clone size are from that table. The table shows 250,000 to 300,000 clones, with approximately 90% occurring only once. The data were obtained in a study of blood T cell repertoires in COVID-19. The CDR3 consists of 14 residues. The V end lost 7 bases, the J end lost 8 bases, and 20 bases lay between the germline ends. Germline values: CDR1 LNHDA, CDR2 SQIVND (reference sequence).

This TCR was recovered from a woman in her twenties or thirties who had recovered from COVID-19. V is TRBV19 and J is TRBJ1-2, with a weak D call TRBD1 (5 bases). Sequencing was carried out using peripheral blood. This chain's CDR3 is CASTLPLTGAGYTF. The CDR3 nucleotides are TGTGCCAGTACCCTTCCTCTCACAGGAGCCGGCTACACCTTC.